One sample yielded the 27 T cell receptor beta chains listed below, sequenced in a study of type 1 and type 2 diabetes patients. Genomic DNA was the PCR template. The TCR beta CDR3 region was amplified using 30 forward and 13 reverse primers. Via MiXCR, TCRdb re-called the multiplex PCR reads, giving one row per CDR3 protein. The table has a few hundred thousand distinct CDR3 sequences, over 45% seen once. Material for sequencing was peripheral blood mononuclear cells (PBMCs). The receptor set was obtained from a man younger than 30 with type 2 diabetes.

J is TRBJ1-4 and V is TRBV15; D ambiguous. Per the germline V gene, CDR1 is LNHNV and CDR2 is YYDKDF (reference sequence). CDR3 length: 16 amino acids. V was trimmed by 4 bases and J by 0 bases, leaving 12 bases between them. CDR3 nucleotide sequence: TGTGCCACCAGCAAAGATGGGCGGACAACTAATGAAAAACTGTTTTTT. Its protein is CATSKDGRTTNEKLFF.

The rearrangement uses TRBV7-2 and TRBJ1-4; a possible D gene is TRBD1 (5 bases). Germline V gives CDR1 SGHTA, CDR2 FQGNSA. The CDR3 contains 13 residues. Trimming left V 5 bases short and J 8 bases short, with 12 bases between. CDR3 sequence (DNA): TGTGCCAGCAGCCTAGGGACGGACGAAAAACTGTTTTTT. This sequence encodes CASSLGTDEKLFF.

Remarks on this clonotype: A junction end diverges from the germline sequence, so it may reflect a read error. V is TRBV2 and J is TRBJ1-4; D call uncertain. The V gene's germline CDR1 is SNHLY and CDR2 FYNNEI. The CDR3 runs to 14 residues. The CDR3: CAGRELAGNERLFF. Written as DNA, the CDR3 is TGTGCCGGTAGGGAATTAGCGGGTAATGAAAGACTGTTTTTT.

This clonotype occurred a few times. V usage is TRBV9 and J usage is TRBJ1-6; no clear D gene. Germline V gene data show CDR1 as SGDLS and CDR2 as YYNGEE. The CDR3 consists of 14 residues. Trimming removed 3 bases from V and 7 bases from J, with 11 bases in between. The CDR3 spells CASSEKPRNSPLHF. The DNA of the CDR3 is TGTGCCAGCAGCGAAAAACCACGGAATTCACCCCTCCACTTT.

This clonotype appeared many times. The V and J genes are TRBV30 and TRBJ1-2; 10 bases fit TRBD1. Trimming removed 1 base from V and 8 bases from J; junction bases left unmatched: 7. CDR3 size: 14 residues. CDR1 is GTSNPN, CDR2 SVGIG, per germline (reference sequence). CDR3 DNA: TGTGCCTGGAGTGGACAGGGGGCGCGAGGGGGCTACACCTTC. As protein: CAWSGQGARGGYTF.

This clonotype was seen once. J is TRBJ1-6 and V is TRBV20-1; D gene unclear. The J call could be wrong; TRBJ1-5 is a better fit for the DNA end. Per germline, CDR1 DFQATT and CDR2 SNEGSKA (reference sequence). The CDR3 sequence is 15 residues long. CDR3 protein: CSATRRGMGNQPQHF. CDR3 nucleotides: TGCAGTGCAACCCGACGAGGGATGGGCAATCAGCCCCAGCATTTT.

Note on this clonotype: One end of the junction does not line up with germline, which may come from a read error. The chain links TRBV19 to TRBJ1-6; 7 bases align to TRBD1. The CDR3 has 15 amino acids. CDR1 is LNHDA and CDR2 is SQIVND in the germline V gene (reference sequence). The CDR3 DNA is TGTACCAGTAGTAACCGGGACAGCTATAATTCACCCCTCCACTTT. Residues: CTSSNRDSYNSPLHF.

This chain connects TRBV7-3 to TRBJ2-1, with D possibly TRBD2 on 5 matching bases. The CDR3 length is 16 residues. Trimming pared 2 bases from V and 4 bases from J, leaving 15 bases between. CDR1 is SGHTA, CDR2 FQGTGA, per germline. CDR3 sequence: CASSLSGGARYNEQFF. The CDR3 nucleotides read TGTGCCAGCAGCTTATCCGGAGGCGCCCGATACAATGAGCAGTTCTTC.

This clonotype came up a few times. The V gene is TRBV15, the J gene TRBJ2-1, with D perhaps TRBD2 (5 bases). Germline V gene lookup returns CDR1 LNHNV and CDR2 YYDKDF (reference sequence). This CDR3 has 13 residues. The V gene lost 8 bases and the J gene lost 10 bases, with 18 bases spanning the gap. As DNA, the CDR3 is TGTGCCACCGGAGGTGAGAGAGCCCGGGAGCAGTTCTTC. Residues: CATGGERAREQFF.

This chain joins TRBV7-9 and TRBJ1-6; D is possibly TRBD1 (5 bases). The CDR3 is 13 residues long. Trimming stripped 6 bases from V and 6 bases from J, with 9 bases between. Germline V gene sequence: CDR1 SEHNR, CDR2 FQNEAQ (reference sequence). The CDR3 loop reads CASRIQVNSPLHF. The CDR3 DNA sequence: TGTGCCAGCAGGATACAGGTTAATTCACCCCTCCACTTT.

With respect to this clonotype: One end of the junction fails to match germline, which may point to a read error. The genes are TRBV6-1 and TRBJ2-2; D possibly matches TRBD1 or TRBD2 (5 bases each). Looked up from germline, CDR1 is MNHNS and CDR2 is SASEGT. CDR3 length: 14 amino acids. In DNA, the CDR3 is TGTGCCATCAGTGGCGGGTACAGGCCCGGGGAGCTGTTTTTT. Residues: CAISGGYRPGELFF.

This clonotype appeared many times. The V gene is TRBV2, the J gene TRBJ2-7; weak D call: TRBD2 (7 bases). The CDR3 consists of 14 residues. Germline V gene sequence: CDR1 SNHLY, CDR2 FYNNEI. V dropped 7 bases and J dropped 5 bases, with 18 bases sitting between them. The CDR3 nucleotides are TGTGCCAGCATCGGAGGGGGGGAACGGGACGAGCAGTACTTC. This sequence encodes CASIGGGERDEQYF. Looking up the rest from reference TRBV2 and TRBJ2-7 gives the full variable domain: EPEVTQTPSHQVTQMGQEVILRCVPISNHLYFYWYRQILGQKVEFLVSFYNNEISEKSEIFDDQFSVERPDGSNFTLKIRSTKLEDSAMYFCASIGGGERDEQYFGPGTRLTVT.

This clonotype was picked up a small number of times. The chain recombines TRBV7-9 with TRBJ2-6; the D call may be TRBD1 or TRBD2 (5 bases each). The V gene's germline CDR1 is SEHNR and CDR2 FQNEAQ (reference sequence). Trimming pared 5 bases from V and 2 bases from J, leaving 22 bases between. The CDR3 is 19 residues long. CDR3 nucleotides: TGTGCCAGCAGCCTCACGATTGGGGCGGGTGTCCCTGGGGCCAACGTCCTGACTTTC. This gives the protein CASSLTIGAGVPGANVLTF.

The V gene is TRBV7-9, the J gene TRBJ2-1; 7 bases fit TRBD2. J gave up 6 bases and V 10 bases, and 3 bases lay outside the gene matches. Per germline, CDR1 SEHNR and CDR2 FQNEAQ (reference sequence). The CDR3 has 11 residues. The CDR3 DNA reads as TGTGCCACCCAGCGGGGCAATGAGCAGTTCTTC. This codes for CATQRGNEQFF.

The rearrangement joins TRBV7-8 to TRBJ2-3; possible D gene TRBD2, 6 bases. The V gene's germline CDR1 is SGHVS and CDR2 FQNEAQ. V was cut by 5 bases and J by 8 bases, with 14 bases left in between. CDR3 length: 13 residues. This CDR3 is CASSLSGWSTQYF. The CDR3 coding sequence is TGTGCCAGCAGCCTAAGCGGGTGGAGTACGCAGTATTTT.

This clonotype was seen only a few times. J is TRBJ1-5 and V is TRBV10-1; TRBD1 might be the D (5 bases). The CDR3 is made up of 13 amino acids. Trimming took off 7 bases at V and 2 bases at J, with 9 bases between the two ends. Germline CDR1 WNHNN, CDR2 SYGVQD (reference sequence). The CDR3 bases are TGCGCCAGCACGGGGACTGGCAATCAGCCCCAGCATTTT. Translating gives CASTGTGNQPQHF.

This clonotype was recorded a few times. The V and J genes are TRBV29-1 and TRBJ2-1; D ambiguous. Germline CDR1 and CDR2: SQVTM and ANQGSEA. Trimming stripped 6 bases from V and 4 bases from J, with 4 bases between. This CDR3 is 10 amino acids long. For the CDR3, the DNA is TGCAGCGTAATATACAATGAGCAGTTCTTC. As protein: CSVIYNEQFF.

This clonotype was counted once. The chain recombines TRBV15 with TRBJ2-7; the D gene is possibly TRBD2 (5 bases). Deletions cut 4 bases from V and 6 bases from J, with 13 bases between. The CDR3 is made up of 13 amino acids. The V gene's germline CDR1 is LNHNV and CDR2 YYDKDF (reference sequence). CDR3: CATSKELTSEQYF. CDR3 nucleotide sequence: TGTGCCACCAGCAAAGAGCTAACTAGCGAGCAGTACTTC.

The CDR3 region is CASSGPTDTQYF. The CDR3 DNA reads as TGTGCCAGCAGTGGGCCCACAGATACGCAGTATTTT. V and J are TRBV25-1 and TRBJ2-3, with D unclear. Germline-derived CDR1 and CDR2 are MGHDK and SYGVNS. This CDR3 region has 12 residues. The V gene lost 4 bases and the J gene lost 2 bases, with 4 bases spanning the gap.

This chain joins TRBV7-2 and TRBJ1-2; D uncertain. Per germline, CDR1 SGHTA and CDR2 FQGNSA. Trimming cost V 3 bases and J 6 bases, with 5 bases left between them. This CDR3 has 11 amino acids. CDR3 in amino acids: CASSFTHGYTF. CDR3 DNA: TGTGCCAGCAGCTTCACACATGGCTACACCTTC.

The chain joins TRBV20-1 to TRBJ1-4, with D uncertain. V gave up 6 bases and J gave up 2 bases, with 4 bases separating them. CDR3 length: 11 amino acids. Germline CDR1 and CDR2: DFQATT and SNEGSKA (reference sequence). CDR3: CSAHTNEKLFF. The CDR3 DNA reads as TGCAGTGCCCACACTAATGAAAAACTGTTTTTT.

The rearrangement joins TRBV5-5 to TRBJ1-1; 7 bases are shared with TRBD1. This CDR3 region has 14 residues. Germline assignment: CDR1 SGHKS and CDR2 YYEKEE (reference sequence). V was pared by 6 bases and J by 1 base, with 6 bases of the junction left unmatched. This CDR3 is CASTPDRENTEAFF. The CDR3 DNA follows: TGTGCCAGCACGCCCGACAGGGAGAACACTGAAGCTTTCTTT.

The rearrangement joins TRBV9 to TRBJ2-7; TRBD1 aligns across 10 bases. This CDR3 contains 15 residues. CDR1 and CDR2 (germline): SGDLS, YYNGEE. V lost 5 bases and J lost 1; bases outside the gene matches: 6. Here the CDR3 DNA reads TGTGCCAGCAGGTCGGGACAGGGGCAGTCCTACGAGCAGTACTTC. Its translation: CASRSGQGQSYEQYF.

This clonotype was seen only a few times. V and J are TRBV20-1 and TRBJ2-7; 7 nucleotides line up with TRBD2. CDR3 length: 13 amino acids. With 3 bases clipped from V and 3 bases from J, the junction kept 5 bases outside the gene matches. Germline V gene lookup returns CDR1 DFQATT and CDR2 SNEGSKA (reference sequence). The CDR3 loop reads CSARASGLYEQYF. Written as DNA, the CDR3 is TGCAGTGCTAGGGCTAGCGGACTCTACGAGCAGTACTTC.

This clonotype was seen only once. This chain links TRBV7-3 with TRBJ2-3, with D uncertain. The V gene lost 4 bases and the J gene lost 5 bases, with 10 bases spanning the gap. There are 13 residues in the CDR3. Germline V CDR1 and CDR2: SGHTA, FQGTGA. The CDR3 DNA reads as TGTGCCAGCAGCTCGACCCCTGGAGATACGCAGTATTTT. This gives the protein CASSSTPGDTQYF.

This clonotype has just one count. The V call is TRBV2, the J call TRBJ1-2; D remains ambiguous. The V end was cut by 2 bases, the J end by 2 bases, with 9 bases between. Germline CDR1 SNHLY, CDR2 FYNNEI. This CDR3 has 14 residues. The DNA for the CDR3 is TGTGCCAGCAGTGAAACGGCCGGAAACTATGGCTACACCTTC. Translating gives CASSETAGNYGYTF.

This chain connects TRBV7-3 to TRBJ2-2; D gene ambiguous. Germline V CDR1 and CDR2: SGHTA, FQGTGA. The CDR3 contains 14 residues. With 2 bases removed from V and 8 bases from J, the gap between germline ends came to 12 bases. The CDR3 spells CASSLYEATGELFF. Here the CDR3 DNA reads TGTGCCAGCAGCTTATACGAGGCCACGGGGGAGCTGTTTTTT.